Sequencing of this T cell receptor (beta chain) was carried out in a study of cytomegalovirus exposure and HLA in healthy donors. Looked up from germline, CDR1 is MGHDK and CDR2 is SYGVNS. The CDR3 is 14 amino acids. The V segment lost 4 bases and the J segment 4 bases; nucleotides outside the gene matches: 4. Researchers ran the PCR with 60 Vbeta and 13 Jbeta primers. In the authors' methods: Approximately 9.9 million shared chains were among the approximately 80 million unique TCR beta chains that a later analysis counted. Method: immunoSEQ multiplex PCR; TCRdb's copy keeps in-frame clones and lacks some. D and trimming were read from the DNA, whereas the V and J calls and clone size are those reported in that table. The table counts fewer than 85,000 clones; approximately 4.3% lies in the top ten.

The chain is built from TRBV25-1 and TRBJ2-7; 10 nucleotides agree with TRBD2. The clonotype originates from a man younger than 40 in good health and CMV-seronegative. Sequencing was performed on PBMCs. The CDR3 DNA reads TGTGCCAGCAGTGTAGCGGGAGGTGTATACGAGCAGTACTTC. Translating it yields CASSVAGGVYEQYF.